Each of the 25 T cell receptor beta chains below was sequenced from the same sample in a study of Tregs in tolerant kidney transplant recipients. The repertoire was sequenced with immunoSEQ multiplex PCR; TCRdb's copy has only in-frame clones and lacks some. The sample yields about 240,000 clones, around 81% seen once. The source material was CD4+ T cells from blood. The receptors come from a human donor in good health.

The gene calls are TRBV4-1 and TRBJ2-2, with TRBD1 matching over 9 bases. V trimming: 4 bases; J trimming: 5 bases; junction bases outside the gene matches: 5. The CDR3 sequence is 15 residues long. Germline V lookup: CDR1 MGHRA, CDR2 YSYEKL. The CDR3 DNA is TGCGCCAGCAGCCCTTACAGGGGGCGGACCGGGGAGCTGTTTTTT. Translating it yields CASSPYRGRTGELFF.

The DNA of the CDR3 is TGTGCCAGCAGCCCCGGGTCCCGGGAGACCCAGTACTTC. This codes for CASSPGSRETQYF. The V call is TRBV11-2, the J call TRBJ2-5, with no clear D. The CDR3 loop spans 13 amino acids. Trimming shortened V by 5 bases and J by 5 bases, and 12 bases separated the two germline ends. Germline V CDR1 and CDR2: SGHAT, FQNNGV.

This chain links TRBV5-4 with TRBJ1-5; D is unclear. The CDR3 contains 13 residues. Deletions cut 0 bases from V and 5 bases from J, with 6 bases between. Per the germline V gene, CDR1 is SGHNT and CDR2 is YYREEE (reference sequence). CDR3 DNA sequence: TGTGCCAGCAGCTTGGACACATATCAGCCCCAGCATTTT. It is translated as CASSLDTYQPQHF. The entire variable domain, with the rest obtained from reference TRBV5-4 and TRBJ1-5, is as follows: ETGVTQSPTHLIKTRGQQVTLRCSSQSGHNTVSWYQQALGQGPQFIFQYYREEENGRGNFPPRFSGLQFPNYSSELNVNALELDDSALYLCASSLDTYQPQHFGDGTRLSIL.

This clone appeared once. The chain uses TRBV30 and TRBJ1-3; TRBD1 might be the D (6 bases). This CDR3 contains 13 residues. V dropped 3 bases and J dropped 5 bases, with 11 bases sitting between them. CDR1 and CDR2 (germline): GTSNPN, SVGIG (reference sequence). The CDR3 sequence: CAWRGDIRNTIYF. The CDR3 nucleotides read TGTGCCTGGAGGGGGGACATTAGAAACACCATATATTTT. Variable domain in full (rest from reference TRBV30 and TRBJ1-3): SQTIHQWPATLVQPVGSPLSLECTVEGTSNPNLYWYRQAAGRGLQLLFYSVGIGQISSEVPQNLSASRPQDRQFILSSKKLLLSDSGFYLCAWRGDIRNTIYFGEGSWLTVV.

This rearrangement joins TRBV5-1 to TRBJ2-7; 9 positions agree with TRBD2. The CDR3 contains 14 residues. Germline lookup yields CDR1 SGHRS and CDR2 YFSETQ. J gave up 5 bases and V 4 bases, and 7 bases lay outside the gene matches. This CDR3 reads CASSLSGSRHEQYF. CDR3 DNA: TGCGCCAGCAGCCTTAGCGGGAGTAGGCACGAGCAGTACTTC.

The chain is built from TRBV10-1 and TRBJ2-2; possibly TRBD1 or TRBD2 for D (5 bases each). The CDR3 extends over 14 amino acids. Trimming left V 0 bases short and J 4 bases short, with 6 bases between. Germline-derived CDR1 and CDR2 are WNHNN and SYGVQD (reference sequence). The CDR3 protein is CASSESGVTGELFF. The DNA of the CDR3 is TGCGCCAGCAGTGAGTCGGGGGTCACCGGGGAGCTGTTTTTT.

This chain joins TRBV9 and TRBJ1-2; D remains unclear. Germline values: CDR1 SGDLS, CDR2 YYNGEE. With 3 bases removed from V and 8 bases from J, the gap between germline ends came to 8 bases. This CDR3 spans 11 amino acids. CDR3 region: CASSGLGGYTF. The CDR3 nucleotides are TGTGCCAGCAGCGGGTTGGGGGGCTACACCTTC.

Points on this clone: Compared with germline, one end of the junction differs, possibly owing to a read error. The chain carries TRBV20-1 and TRBJ1-1; D unresolved. Germline V CDR1 and CDR2: DFQATT, SNEGSKA (reference sequence). This CDR3 contains 8 residues. This CDR3 reads CSVPEASF. CDR3 DNA: TGCAGTGTTCCTGAAGCTTCCTTT.

In DNA form, the CDR3 reads TGCGCCAGCAGCGCAGCCGTCGGGCGGGAGTTCGACAATGAGCAGTTCTTC. Amino acids: CASSAAVGREFDNEQFF. The rearrangement links TRBV5-1 to TRBJ2-1; 7 bases map to TRBD2. V gave up 4 bases and J gave up 5 bases; unmatched junction bases: 15. Germline CDR1 and CDR2: SGHRS and YFSETQ. This CDR3 region has 17 residues.

The chain has TRBV30 and TRBJ1-5, with D unclear. CDR3 size: 16 residues. Trimming left V 0 bases short and J 7 bases short, with 19 bases between. Germline CDR1 is GTSNPN and CDR2 is SVGIG (reference sequence). The CDR3 reads CAWSVRNPNREQPQHF. The CDR3 DNA follows: TGTGCCTGGAGTGTCAGAAACCCTAATCGAGAACAGCCCCAGCATTTT.

This chain's CDR3 is CASQLGSYGYTF. In nucleotides, the CDR3 is TGTGCCTCCCAATTAGGGTCCTATGGCTACACCTTC. V is TRBV19 and J is TRBJ1-2; no definite D call. The CDR3 has 12 residues. The germline gives CDR1 LNHDA, CDR2 SQIVND (reference sequence). V lost 11 bases and J lost 4, with 14 bases in between.

The gene calls are TRBV7-7 and TRBJ2-7; D gene ambiguous. V dropped 5 bases and J dropped 7 bases, with 12 bases sitting between them. Germline CDR1 is SSHAT and CDR2 is FNYEAQ (reference sequence). CDR3 length: 12 amino acids. Here the CDR3 reads CASSAVLGEQYF. For the CDR3, the DNA is TGTGCCAGCAGCGCGGTCTTGGGGGAGCAGTACTTC.

V and J are TRBV6-1 and TRBJ2-3; 7 bases match TRBD1. The CDR3 sequence is 14 residues long. Per germline, CDR1 MNHNS and CDR2 SASEGT. After removal of 5 bases from V and 1 base from J, the junction contained 3 bases not matched to a gene. For the CDR3, the DNA is TGTGCCAGCAGTAAGGGACAGCGCACAGATACGCAGTATTTT. Translating it yields CASSKGQRTDTQYF.

The rearrangement joins TRBV29-1 to TRBJ2-5; weak D call: TRBD2 (6 bases). This CDR3 contains 13 residues. V gave up 4 bases and J gave up 5 bases, with 14 bases separating them. Germline CDR1 and CDR2: SQVTM and ANQGSEA. The CDR3 DNA is TGCAGCGTTGGTTTAGGCGGGATTGAGACCCAGTACTTC. Translation: CSVGLGGIETQYF.

The gene calls are TRBV5-4 and TRBJ2-3; 9 bases align to TRBD2. CDR1 and CDR2 from the germline V gene are SGHNT and YYREEE (reference sequence). Trimming removed 4 bases from V and 1 base from J; junction bases left unmatched: 7. This CDR3 has 16 residues. CDR3 sequence (DNA): TGTGCCAGCAGCCCGCGACTAGCGGTACGCACAGATACGCAGTATTTT. Residues: CASSPRLAVRTDTQYF.

The V and J genes are TRBV10-1 and TRBJ2-3, with 9 bases lining up with TRBD2. This CDR3 contains 16 residues. The germline CDR1 and CDR2 sequences are WNHNN and SYGVQD (reference sequence). Trimming at V came to 3 bases and at J to 2 bases, leaving 6 bases not matched to a gene. The CDR3: CASSDIGGGDTDTQYF. Here the CDR3 DNA reads TGCGCCAGCAGTGATATTGGCGGGGGGGACACAGATACGCAGTATTTT.

The chain is built from TRBV7-9 and TRBJ2-1; tentatively, D is TRBD1 (5 bases). This CDR3 contains 16 residues. The germline gives CDR1 SEHNR, CDR2 FQNEAQ (reference sequence). V shed 2 bases and J shed 7 bases, with 18 bases lying between them. CDR3 sequence: CASSLYPTVQSNEQFF. The CDR3, as DNA: TGTGCCAGCAGCTTATATCCGACAGTACAGTCGAATGAGCAGTTCTTC. The full variable domain, rest sourced from reference TRBV7-9 and TRBJ2-1, is DTGVSQNPRHKITKRGQNVTFRCDPISEHNRLYWYRQTLGQGPEFLTYFQNEAQLEKSRLLSDRFSAERPKGSFSTLEIQRTEQGDSAMYLCASSLYPTVQSNEQFFGPGTRLTVL.

The V call is TRBV11-2, the J call TRBJ2-5; D unclear. Per the germline V gene, CDR1 is SGHAT and CDR2 is FQNNGV. CDR3 length: 12 residues. The V end was cut by 1 base, the J end by 5 bases, with 5 bases between. The CDR3 DNA sequence: TGTGCCAGCAGCTTAGTCACGGAGACCCAGTACTTC. This codes for CASSLVTETQYF.

The gene calls are TRBV5-8 and TRBJ1-3; D is ambiguous. Trimming shortened V by 2 bases and J by 0 bases, and 15 bases separated the two germline ends. The CDR3 length is 17 residues. CDR1 SGHTS and CDR2 YDEGEE come from the germline V gene. As DNA, the CDR3 is TGTGCCAGCAGCTTAGATGGTAGGACGCGCTCTGGAAACACCATATATTTT. Translation: CASSLDGRTRSGNTIYF.

The V gene is TRBV7-9, the J gene TRBJ2-3, with no clear D. The CDR3 extends over 15 amino acids. Deletions cut 6 bases from V and 0 bases from J, with 13 bases between. Per germline, CDR1 SEHNR and CDR2 FQNEAQ (reference sequence). The CDR3 nucleotides read TGTGCCAGCAGTAAAGGTCGCGCTAGCACAGATACGCAGTATTTT. Its protein product is CASSKGRASTDTQYF. Full variable domain (remainder filled in from reference TRBV7-9 and TRBJ2-3): DTGVSQNPRHKITKRGQNVTFRCDPISEHNRLYWYRQTLGQGPEFLTYFQNEAQLEKSRLLSDRFSAERPKGSFSTLEIQRTEQGDSAMYLCASSKGRASTDTQYFGPGTRLTVL.

Note on this clone: Other nucleotide sequences in the sample specify the same CDR3. The J gene is TRBJ2-3, the V gene TRBV5-4; D is possibly TRBD1 (6 bases). The CDR3 consists of 14 residues. V lost 0 bases to trimming and J lost 3 bases, with 8 bases between them. The V gene's germline CDR1 is SGHNT and CDR2 YYREEE (reference sequence). The CDR3 spells CASSLGTATDTQYF. As DNA, the CDR3 is TGTGCCAGCAGCTTGGGGACAGCTACAGATACGCAGTATTTT.

The chain links TRBV7-9 to TRBJ1-1; weak D call: TRBD1 (5 bases). The length of the CDR3 is 14 residues. V dropped 5 bases and J dropped 0 bases, with 10 bases sitting between them. Germline CDR1 and CDR2: SEHNR and FQNEAQ (reference sequence). CDR3 in amino acids: CASSHQGLNTEAFF. CDR3 in DNA: TGTGCCAGCAGCCACCAGGGTCTGAACACTGAAGCTTTCTTT.

J is TRBJ1-2 and V is TRBV6-5; 8 bases map to TRBD1. Losses at the gene ends were 0 bases for V and 3 bases for J; bases not matched to a gene: 3. Germline V lookup: CDR1 MNHEY, CDR2 SVGAGI. The CDR3 contains 15 residues. In DNA form, the CDR3 reads TGTGCCAGCAGTTACTCGGACAGGGTGGACTATGGCTACACCTTC. Its translation: CASSYSDRVDYGYTF.

The chain has TRBV4-1 and TRBJ1-6, with TRBD1 identical over 7 bases. Looked up from germline, CDR1 is MGHRA and CDR2 is YSYEKL. The CDR3 extends over 14 amino acids. V was pared by 4 bases and J by 8 bases, with 5 bases of the junction left unmatched. CDR3 sequence reads: CASSRGTVDSPLHF. DNA of the CDR3: TGCGCCAGCAGCCGAGGGACAGTGGATTCACCCCTCCACTTT.

The genes are TRBV13 and TRBJ2-5, with D possibly being TRBD1 (7 bases). The DNA matches TRBJ2-7 better at its end, which makes the J call doubtful. Germline V gene data show CDR1 as PRHDT and CDR2 as FYEKMQ (reference sequence). CDR3 length equals 15 residues. The CDR3 spells CASSREGGGGYEQYF. The CDR3 DNA is TGTGCCAGCAGCCGAGAAGGAGGGGGCGGGTACGAGCAGTACTTC.